The entry below gives a single T cell receptor beta chain sequence along with its context. These data are taken from a study of OX40 agonist ivuxolimab in advanced cancers. The CDR3 has 14 amino acids. Germline loops: CDR1 SGHNT, CDR2 YENEEA. V lost 1 base to trimming and J lost 1 base, with 7 bases between them. Libraries were prepared by immunoSEQ multiplex PCR; TCRdb keeps only in-frame clonotypes and omits some of them. Of approximately 69,000 clones in the sample, 84% were seen once. The chain is built from TRBV11-3 and TRBJ1-1, with D uncertain. The starting material was CD4+ or CD8+ T cells sorted from blood, obtained in a trial of the OX40 agonist ivuxolimab. This TCR was recovered from an adult with an advanced solid tumor such as melanoma, head and neck, liver or kidney cancer. This chain's CDR3 is CASSLGSKNTEAFF. The CDR3 nucleotides read TGTGCCAGCAGCTTAGGCAGTAAGAACACTGAAGCTTTCTTT.